This T cell receptor beta chain was sequenced for a study of blood T cell repertoires in COVID-19. Turning to the study itself: Some COVID-19 samples were acute and others convalescent; all came from the United States, Italy and Spain.

Source study methods: Using reference gene primer amplification, nucleated cell counts were estimated. TCRdb's copy holds only in-frame clones and misses some; the assay was immunoSEQ multiplex PCR. That table furnishes V, J and clone size, whereas the DNA furnished D and trimming. The sample has hundreds of thousands of clones; roughly four fifths are singletons. V lost 2 bases and J lost 2, with 9 bases in between. The CDR3 is 14 residues long. Germline-derived CDR1 and CDR2 are MNHEY and SVGAGI. The specimen was peripheral blood. The chain links TRBV6-5 to TRBJ1-1, with D maybe TRBD1 (6 bases). The TCR sequence derives from a woman aged 80 or over with acute or convalescent COVID-19. The CDR3 DNA reads TGTGCCAGCAGTTACGGGGGGGGCAACACTGAAGCTTTCTTT. As protein: CASSYGGGNTEAFF.